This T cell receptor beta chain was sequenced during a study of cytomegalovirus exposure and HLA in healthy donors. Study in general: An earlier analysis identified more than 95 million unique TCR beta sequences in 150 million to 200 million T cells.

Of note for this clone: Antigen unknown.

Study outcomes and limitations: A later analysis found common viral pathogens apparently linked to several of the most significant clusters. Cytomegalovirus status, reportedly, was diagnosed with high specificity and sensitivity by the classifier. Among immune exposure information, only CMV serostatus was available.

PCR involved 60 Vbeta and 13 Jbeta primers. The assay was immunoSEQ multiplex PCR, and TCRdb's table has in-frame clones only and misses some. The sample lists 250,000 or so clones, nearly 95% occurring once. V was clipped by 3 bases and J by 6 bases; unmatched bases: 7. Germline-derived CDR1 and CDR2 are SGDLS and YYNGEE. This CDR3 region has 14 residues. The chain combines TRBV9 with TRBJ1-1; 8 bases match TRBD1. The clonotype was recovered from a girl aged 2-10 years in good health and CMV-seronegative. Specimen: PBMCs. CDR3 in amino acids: CASSAGQGISEAFF. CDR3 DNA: TGTGCCAGCAGCGCCGGACAGGGTATTTCTGAAGCTTTCTTT.